These T cell receptor beta chains were read from a single sample in a study of T and B cells in COVID-19 patients. TCRdb itself ran the multiplex PCR reads through MiXCR, one entry per CDR3 protein. The table has around 21,000 distinct CDR3 sequences, under 35% seen once. Specimen: blood. These receptors all stem from a human donor who had recovered from COVID-19. Both conserved end residues are part of each CDR3. The D gene is left open where the match is weak. Clone size is shown for a subset of rows, as once, few, many or a class of expanded clone.

clone_size d_call j_call v_call cdr3_nt cdr3_aa
few TRBD2 TRBJ2-5 TRBV12-3/TRBV12-4 TGTGCCAGCAGGGGACTAGCGGGGGGCCAAGAGACCCAGTACTTC CASRGLAGGQETQYF
many . TRBJ2-2 TRBV30 TGTGCCTCAAGCAGGGTTCATGCCGGGGAGCTGTTTTTT CASSRVHAGELFF
. . TRBJ1-5 TRBV28 TGTGCCGTGGGGGGGTTTCGCAATCAGCCCCAGCATTTT CAVGGFRNQPQHF
. . TRBJ2-7 TRBV6-5 TGTGTCAGCAGCTATACGGCAGGGCGACAGTACTTC CVSSYTAGRQYF
medium-sized . TRBJ2-7 TRBV19 TGTGCCAGCTACGAGCAGTACTTC CASYEQYF
many TRBD2 TRBJ2-7 TRBV5-5 TGTGCCAGCAGCTTGGAGCTAGCGGGACCACATACCTACGAGCAGTACTTC CASSLELAGPHTYEQYF
. . TRBJ2-1 TRBV29-1 TGCAGCGTTGACAAGGGTAGCTCCTACAATGAGCAGTTCTTC CSVDKGSSYNEQFF
. TRBD1 TRBJ2-1 TRBV14 TGTGCCAGCAGCCCCCGACAGGGAGAAAGGTCCTACAATGAGCAGTTCTTC CASSPRQGERSYNEQFF
few . TRBJ1-6 TRBV5-4 TGTGCCAGCAGCTTGGACCTGGAGAATTCACCCCTCCACTTT CASSLDLENSPLHF
medium-sized . TRBJ2-2 TRBV18 TGTGCCAGCTCACCGCTAGGGCTCCCGAACACCGGGGAGCTGTTTTTT CASSPLGLPNTGELFF
. . TRBJ1-1 TRBV30 TGTGCCTGGCGTGGAGACCGAGACACTGAAGCTTTCTTT CAWRGDRDTEAFF
few TRBD1 TRBJ1-5 TRBV6-5 TGTGCCAGCAGTGAAGCAGGAGGGGGGACAGGCAATCAGCCCCAGCATTTT CASSEAGGGTGNQPQHF
few . TRBJ1-1 TRBV19 TGTGCCAGTAGTATAGGGTTTCCCAACACTGAAGCTTTCTTT CASSIGFPNTEAFF
few . TRBJ2-7 TRBV29-1 TGCAGCGTTGAGGTGGACAGCTCCTACGAGCAGTACTTC CSVEVDSSYEQYF
. TRBD1 TRBJ1-4 TRBV5-1 TGCGCCAGCAGACAGGGGAGTGAAAAACTGTTTTTT CASRQGSEKLFF
medium-sized . TRBJ2-7 TRBV27 TGTGCCAGCAGTTTACCGTCGGGATCTCTCCACGAGCAGTACTTC CASSLPSGSLHEQYF
few TRBD2 TRBJ2-1 TRBV20-1 TGCAGTGCCCCGGGACTAGCGGGGGGGACCTACAATGAGCAGTTCTTC CSAPGLAGGTYNEQFF
. TRBD2 TRBJ2-1 TRBV20-1 TGCAGTGCTAGACAAGGGCCGGGGGGGCAGTTCTTC CSARQGPGGQFF
. TRBD2 TRBJ2-1 TRBV10-3 TGTGCCATCAGTGCTATAGCGGGGGGGGTGTTGTCCTACAATGAGCAGTTCTTC CAISAIAGGVLSYNEQFF
. TRBD2 TRBJ2-1 TRBV10-3 TGTGCCATCAGGGGAACTAGCGGGGGTAGTGAGCAGTTCTTC CAIRGTSGGSEQFF
few TRBD2 TRBJ2-1 TRBV6-5 TGTGCCAGCAGTTCGCTAGCGGGGAGCTACAATGAGCAGTTCTTC CASSSLAGSYNEQFF
medium-sized . TRBJ2-6 TRBV19 TGTGCCAGTAGTAGCACCGGGGCCAACGTCCTGACTTTC CASSSTGANVLTF
. TRBD2 TRBJ2-1 TRBV6-5 TGTGCCAGCAGGAGCTTACGGGGGGGTTCCTACAATGAGCAGTTCTTC CASRSLRGGSYNEQFF
medium-sized . TRBJ2-3 TRBV15 TGTGCCACCAGCCCTGGGTGGGGCACAGATACGCAGTATTTT CATSPGWGTDTQYF
few . TRBJ1-6 TRBV11-3 TGTGCCAGAAGCTTATTGGGGGTTCGCGGTTCACCCCTCCACTTT CARSLLGVRGSPLHF
few . TRBJ1-1 TRBV7-9 TGTGCCAGAAACGGGGGGCGAGATCACTCCATGAACACTGAAGCTTTCTTT CARNGGRDHSMNTEAFF
. . TRBJ2-7 TRBV5-5 TGTGCCAGCAGCTTGACAGGCATCAGCTCCTACGAGCAGTACTTC CASSLTGISSYEQYF
. TRBD2 TRBJ2-3 TRBV27 TGTGCCAGCAGTTTAGTGTTAGCGGGGGGACCAGATATTCAGTATTTT CASSLVLAGGPDIQYF
. TRBD2 TRBJ2-3 TRBV5-1 TGCGCCAGCAGCTCAGGACTAGCGGGAGGCACAGATACGCAGTATTTT CASSSGLAGGTDTQYF
. TRBD2 TRBJ2-1 TRBV6-6 TGTGCCAGCAGTCAAGCGGGGGGGTACAATGAGCAGTTCTTC CASSQAGGYNEQFF
few . TRBJ2-2 TRBV5-1 TGCGCCAGCAGCTTGGGTCTGGGGAGTAACGGGGAGCTGTTTTTT CASSLGLGSNGELFF
. . TRBJ2-7 TRBV5-1 TGCGCCAGCAGCTCGTCCGGGACGAATTACGAGCAGTACTTC CASSSSGTNYEQYF
few . TRBJ1-4 TRBV30 TGTGCCTGGAGTGTACCAGCGGCAGTCACTAATGAAAAACTGTTTTTT CAWSVPAAVTNEKLFF
few TRBD2 TRBJ2-2 TRBV12-3/TRBV12-4 TGTGCCAGCAGAGGGAGGGGCCTAGCGGGGGGCACCGGGGAGCTGTTTTTT CASRGRGLAGGTGELFF
many TRBD1 TRBJ2-2 TRBV27 TGTGCCAGCAGTTCTCGACAGGGTCGCACCGGGGAGCTGTTTTTT CASSSRQGRTGELFF
medium-sized TRBD1 TRBJ2-1 TRBV6-5 TGTGCCAGCAGCGGGACAGGGGTGGGCGAGCAGTTCTTC CASSGTGVGEQFF
. . TRBJ2-2 TRBV24-1 TGTGCCACCAGTGCACCGGGACGGTTTAACACCGGGGAGCTGTTTTTT CATSAPGRFNTGELFF
. . TRBJ2-5 TRBV7-2 TGTGCCAGCAGCTTAGGAGGACCAGAGACCCAGTACTTC CASSLGGPETQYF
medium-sized . TRBJ2-2 TRBV27 TGTGCCAGCAGTCCCTTTCCCGGGGAGCTGTTTTTT CASSPFPGELFF
few . TRBJ1-5 TRBV30 TGTGCCTGGAGCCGGGGTGGAGGTGGCAATCAGCCCCAGCATTTT CAWSRGGGGNQPQHF
few . TRBJ2-7 TRBV20-1 TGCAGTGCTAGAGAACAGGGTTCCTACGAGCAGTACTTC CSAREQGSYEQYF
medium-sized TRBD2 TRBJ2-1 TRBV11-3 TGTGCCAGCAGCTTAGCGATTTGGCTAGCGGGGGGCTTTTACAATGAGCAGTTCTTC CASSLAIWLAGGFYNEQFF
many . TRBJ2-7 TRBV5-6 TGTGCCAGCAGCCAAGTAGCCTACGAGCAGTACTTC CASSQVAYEQYF
many . TRBJ2-1 TRBV6-5 TGTGCCAGCAGTTTCCGCGAGGACCAGAAGGGGAATGAGCAGTTCTTC CASSFREDQKGNEQFF
. . TRBJ2-2 TRBV4-1 TGCGCCAGCAGCCAAGATATAGGCAGGGGTTCGACCGGGGAGCTGTTTTTT CASSQDIGRGSTGELFF
. TRBD1 TRBJ1-3 TRBV12-3/TRBV12-4 TGTGCCAGCAGTTTTCAGGGGGCTCTTGGAAACACCATATATTTT CASSFQGALGNTIYF
. TRBD1 TRBJ2-5 TRBV12-3/TRBV12-4 TGTGCCAGCAGGCCGGACAGGCGTGAGACCCAGTACTTC CASRPDRRETQYF
. . TRBJ1-2 TRBV20-1 TGCAGTGCTAGAGATCCAGAGGGGAACTATGGCTACACCTTC CSARDPEGNYGYTF